The rows below give T cell receptor beta chains drawn from one sample of a study of blood T cell repertoires in COVID-19. Clones were sequenced by immunoSEQ multiplex PCR, and TCRdb holds only the in-frame ones, with some missing. In the table there are about 130,000 clones, more than 60% of which are singletons. The sequenced material came from peripheral blood. These receptors were obtained from a woman aged 70-85 years with acute or convalescent COVID-19. Both conserved end residues are part of each CDR3. The D gene is left open where the match is weak. Size tells how often a clone was seen (once, few, many) or the class of an expanded clone, and some rows leave it out.

cdr3_length,v_call,j_call,d_call,clone_size,cdr3_nt,cdr3_aa
13,TRBV11-3,TRBJ2-1,-,-,TGTGCCAGCAGCTTATCGGGGGACAATGAGCAGTTCTTC,CASSLSGDNEQFF
15,TRBV5-4,TRBJ1-4,TRBD1,-,TGTGCCAGCAGCACCCGACAGGGCAATAATGAAAAACTGTTTTTT,CASSTRQGNNEKLFF
13,TRBV4-1,TRBJ1-1,-,-,TGCGCCAGCAGCCAAGAGGCAAACACTGAAGCTTTCTTT,CASSQEANTEAFF
16,TRBV4-1,TRBJ2-1,-,-,TGCGCCAGCAGCCAAGACGATAACGCGGCTTACAATGAGCAGTTCTTC,CASSQDDNAAYNEQFF
17,TRBV4-2,TRBJ2-4,TRBD2,many,TGTGCCAGCAGCCGCGGACTAGCGGGAGGGCCCCAAAACATTCAGTACTTC,CASSRGLAGGPQNIQYF
15,TRBV3-1/TRBV3-2,TRBJ2-5,TRBD2,-,TGTGCCAGCAGCCCGACTAGCGGACCTTTCGAGACCCAGTACTTC,CASSPTSGPFETQYF
17,TRBV28,TRBJ1-3,TRBD1,-,TGTGCCAGCAGTTTTTCGGGGGGACAGGGGTACGAAAACACCATATATTTT,CASSFSGGQGYENTIYF
13,TRBV7-2,TRBJ2-7,TRBD1,-,TGTGCCAGCAGCCTGGACAGGGGGCGCGAGCAGTACTTC,CASSLDRGREQYF
15,TRBV6-5,TRBJ2-7,-,-,TGTGCCAGCAGTTACTCGACAGCTACCTCCTACGAGCAGTACTTC,CASSYSTATSYEQYF
14,TRBV7-2,TRBJ2-5,-,few,TGTGCCAGCAGCTTATGGGGCCAACAAGAGACCCAGTACTTC,CASSLWGQQETQYF
14,TRBV5-1,TRBJ2-7,-,-,TGCGCCAGCAGCTTGTCCAGGATGGCTGACGAGCAGTACTTC,CASSLSRMADEQYF
14,TRBV28,TRBJ1-5,-,-,TGTGCCAGCAGTTTAGCAGGGCCTCTTCAGCCCCAGCATTTT,CASSLAGPLQPQHF
14,TRBV3-1/TRBV3-2,TRBJ1-3,TRBD1,-,TGTGCCAGCAGCCCCAACAGGGGAGGAAACACCATATATTTT,CASSPNRGGNTIYF
14,TRBV2,TRBJ2-7,TRBD1,once,TGTGCCAGCAGTGAAGCCCGACAGGGGTACGAGCAGTACTTC,CASSEARQGYEQYF
17,TRBV27,TRBJ2-3,TRBD2,few,TGTGCCAGCAGTTCGAGCCTGACTAGCGGGATTGGAGATACGCAGTATTTT,CASSSSLTSGIGDTQYF
17,TRBV30,TRBJ2-3,-,few,TGTGCCTGGAGTGTAACCGTCGGCAGGGGTCCCACAGATACGCAGTATTTT,CAWSVTVGRGPTDTQYF
15,TRBV4-2,TRBJ2-1,TRBD2,-,TGTGCCAGCAGCCAAGAGAGACTAGCGGGAGGGCCACGGTTCTTC,CASSQERLAGGPRFF
14,TRBV6-2/TRBV6-3,TRBJ2-5,-,-,TGTGCCAGCAGTTCCCCCTTCCGGGGAGAGACCCAGTACTTC,CASSSPFRGETQYF
13,TRBV6-5,TRBJ2-7,-,-,TGTGCCAGCAGGCCTTTGAGCTCCTACGAGCAGTACTTC,CASRPLSSYEQYF
11,TRBV20-1,TRBJ2-4,-,-,TGCAGTGCTAAGCCAGGAAACATTCAGTACTTC,CSAKPGNIQYF
15,TRBV9,TRBJ1-2,-,-,TGTGCCAGCAGCGTAGGGTCAGTCAGTTTCAATGGCTACACCTTC,CASSVGSVSFNGYTF
13,TRBV27,TRBJ1-6,-,-,TGTGCCAGCAGAAGAGGTTGGTATTCACCCCTCCACTTT,CASRRGWYSPLHF
15,TRBV5-4,TRBJ1-2,TRBD1,-,TGTGCCAGCAGCCCTGGACAGGGGTATAACTATGGCTACACCTTC,CASSPGQGYNYGYTF
14,TRBV6-5,TRBJ2-5,TRBD1,-,TGTGCCAGCAGAGCTGGACAGGGGTCAGGGACCCAGTACTTC,CASRAGQGSGTQYF
13,TRBV7-9,TRBJ2-1,TRBD1,once,TGTGCCAGCAGCTTTAAACAGGGGACTGAGCAGTTCTTC,CASSFKQGTEQFF
15,TRBV4-3,TRBJ2-1,TRBD2,many,TGCGCCAGCAGCCAAGATCGGGGGGGCTGGAATGAGCAGTTCTTC,CASSQDRGGWNEQFF
13,TRBV19,TRBJ2-3,TRBD2,-,TGTGCCAGTAGACTAGCGGGCACAGATACGCAGTATTTT,CASRLAGTDTQYF
15,TRBV2,TRBJ2-5,-,-,TGTGCCAGCAGTGAAGAGGGGACATTTGCGGGGACCCAGTACTTC,CASSEEGTFAGTQYF
13,TRBV3-1/TRBV3-2,TRBJ1-2,TRBD1,-,TGTGCCAGCAGCCTTGGGACAGTCTATGGCTACACCTTC,CASSLGTVYGYTF
13,TRBV6-5,TRBJ2-2,-,once,TGTGCCAGCAGCCAATACAGGGCCGGGGAGCTGTTTTTT,CASSQYRAGELFF
13,TRBV6-5,TRBJ1-2,TRBD1,-,TGTGCCAGCAGGCTTGGGACAGGGGAGGGCTACACCTTC,CASRLGTGEGYTF
13,TRBV7-9,TRBJ2-7,TRBD2,-,TGTGCCAGCAGCCTTAGCGGGAGTACCGAGCAGTACTTC,CASSLSGSTEQYF
18,TRBV7-9,TRBJ2-3,TRBD2,few,TGTGCCAGCAGCTTAGGACTAGCGGGGGGGCCGAGCACAGATACGCAGTATTTT,CASSLGLAGGPSTDTQYF
13,TRBV19,TRBJ2-5,TRBD1,-,TGTGCCAGTAGTATGGGACAGTCAGAGACCCAGTACTTC,CASSMGQSETQYF
14,TRBV27,TRBJ2-1,-,-,TGTGCCAGCAGCGTGGGGGGGCTCTACAATGAGCAGTTCTTC,CASSVGGLYNEQFF
15,TRBV7-8,TRBJ1-1,TRBD1,-,TGTGCCAGCAGCTTAATGGGACAGGGGAACACTGAAGCTTTCTTT,CASSLMGQGNTEAFF
13,TRBV30,TRBJ1-4,-,-,TGTGCCTGGCTCCAGCTAGGAGGGGAAAAACTGTTTTTT,CAWLQLGGEKLFF
16,TRBV12-5,TRBJ2-3,TRBD1,-,TGTGCTAGTGGTTTGTCCGGGACAGGGCGCACAGATACGCAGTATTTT,CASGLSGTGRTDTQYF
14,TRBV7-2,TRBJ2-7,-,-,TGTGCCAGCAGGCGGACTGGGAGCTCCTACGAGCAGTACTTC,CASRRTGSSYEQYF
17,TRBV19,TRBJ1-4,-,few,TGTGCCAGTAGTATTGGGACAAGGAAAGCAACTAATGAAAAACTGTTTTTT,CASSIGTRKATNEKLFF
15,TRBV28,TRBJ2-1,TRBD1,-,TGTGCCAGCAGTCCACAGGGGGCACGGGGAAATGAGCAGTTCTTC,CASSPQGARGNEQFF
14,TRBV5-5,TRBJ2-5,TRBD1,-,TGTGCCAGCAGCTCGACAGGGGGCAAAGAGACCCAGTACTTC,CASSSTGGKETQYF
14,TRBV28,TRBJ1-1,-,-,TGTGCCAGCAGTATCCAGACACAAAACACTGAAGCTTTCTTT,CASSIQTQNTEAFF
13,TRBV6-6,TRBJ2-3,TRBD2,-,TGTGCCAGCAGACTAGCGGGGCCAGATACGCAGTATTTT,CASRLAGPDTQYF
14,TRBV19,TRBJ1-2,-,few,TGTGCCAGTAGTAAAACCCGGGGACTCTATGGCTACACCTTC,CASSKTRGLYGYTF
14,TRBV10-3,TRBJ2-7,TRBD2,-,TGTGCCATCAGCGGGACTAGCGCAGCCTACGAGCAGTACTTC,CAISGTSAAYEQYF
14,TRBV3-1/TRBV3-2,TRBJ1-4,-,-,TGTGCCAGCAGCCTCGGCGGGGTGGATGAAAAACTGTTTTTT,CASSLGGVDEKLFF
16,TRBV4-3,TRBJ2-5,TRBD1,few,TGCGCCAGCAGCCCCCGACAGGGGAGATTGGGAGAGACCCAGTACTTC,CASSPRQGRLGETQYF
16,TRBV3-1/TRBV3-2,TRBJ1-1,-,-,TGTGCCAGCAGCCAAGACCGGACAGAAAAATACACTGAAGCTTTCTTT,CASSQDRTEKYTEAFF
13,TRBV28,TRBJ1-6,-,-,TGTGCCAGCAGACCTACAGGAACGGCACCCCTCCACTTT,CASRPTGTAPLHF
12,TRBV12-3/TRBV12-4,TRBJ2-7,TRBD1,-,TGTGCCAGCAGTCCCTCGGACAGGCCTTTGTACTTC,CASSPSDRPLYF
11,TRBV6-1,TRBJ2-4,-,-,TGTGCCAGCAGCCCTGAGGACATTCAGTACTTC,CASSPEDIQYF
14,TRBV18,TRBJ1-5,-,many,TGTGCCAGCTCACCAACGGGGGGCAATCAGCCCCAGCATTTT,CASSPTGGNQPQHF
14,TRBV6-6,TRBJ2-5,TRBD2,-,TGTGCCAGCAGTCCTACTAGCGGCCAAGAGACCCAGTACTTC,CASSPTSGQETQYF
13,TRBV6-5,TRBJ2-2,-,once,TGTGCCAGCAGCGTTGGTAGCGCCGGGGAGCTGTTTTTT,CASSVGSAGELFF